The 18 T cell receptor beta chains presented below share a single source sample, sequenced in a study of identical twins. TCRdb re-called the 5' RACE reads through MiXCR, storing one row per CDR3 protein. The data contain approximately 680,000 distinct CDR3 sequences, 7% to 7.5% of them singletons. This sample also appeared in a second study, on yellow fever vaccine responses in identical twins.

Sequencing was carried out using PBMCs. The receptors derive from a woman between 18 and 30 years old in good health.

This clonotype turned up a few times. The gene calls are TRBV29-1 and TRBJ1-2; D unclear. This CDR3 has 11 residues. The germline V gene has CDR1 SQVTM and CDR2 ANQGSEA. V was pared by 7 bases and J by 6 bases, with 12 bases between. The CDR3 reads CSGDGVDGYTF. The CDR3, as DNA: TGCAGCGGGGATGGGGTGGATGGCTACACCTTC.

Many counts were recorded for this clonotype. The genes are TRBV24-1 and TRBJ2-2; tentative D call: TRBD1 (6 bases). The V gene lost 11 bases and the J gene lost 4 bases, with 16 bases spanning the gap. The CDR3 consists of 14 residues. Germline V gene lookup returns CDR1 KGHDR and CDR2 SFDVKD. The CDR3 loop is CAIGQTWGTGELFF. CDR3 DNA sequence: TGTGCCATCGGACAGACCTGGGGCACCGGGGAGCTGTTTTTT.

This clonotype has just a few counts. This chain connects TRBV11-2 to TRBJ2-1, with D possibly TRBD2 on 6 matching bases. CDR3 length equals 16 residues. V was shortened by 1 base and J by 5 bases, with 15 bases between the two germline ends. CDR1 is SGHAT, CDR2 FQNNGV, per germline. The CDR3 sequence is CASSLVRGRGNNEQFF. For the CDR3, the DNA is TGTGCCAGCAGCTTAGTCCGGGGTCGGGGGAACAATGAGCAGTTCTTC.

This clonotype was seen only a few times. The chain carries TRBV5-6 and TRBJ2-5, with 8 bases aligning to TRBD2. The germline V gene encodes CDR1 SGHDT and CDR2 YYEEEE. The length of the CDR3 is 12 residues. V was clipped by 5 bases and J by 10 bases; unmatched bases: 7. The CDR3 nucleotides read TGTGCCAGCAGTTACGGGGGGGCTCTCCAGTACTTC. Residues: CASSYGGALQYF.

This chain uses TRBV7-9 with TRBJ1-4; a weak D match, TRBD1 (6 bases). The V gene lost 6 bases and the J gene lost 5 bases, with 10 bases spanning the gap. The germline V gene has CDR1 SEHNR and CDR2 FQNEAQ (reference sequence). This CDR3 is built from 13 residues. The CDR3 loop reads CASSTQGNEKLFF. CDR3 sequence (DNA): TGTGCCAGCAGTACACAGGGAAATGAAAAACTGTTTTTT.

This clonotype was counted many times. V usage is TRBV7-8 and J usage is TRBJ2-5; D possibly corresponds to TRBD2 (6 bases). V gave up 1 base and J gave up 5 bases, with 17 bases separating them. CDR1 is SGHVS and CDR2 is FQNEAQ in the germline V gene. There are 16 residues in the CDR3. Here the CDR3 DNA reads TGTGCCAGCAGCTTAGTAGCGGAACCCGACGGGGAGACCCAGTACTTC. Encoded protein: CASSLVAEPDGETQYF.

A few counts support this clonotype. The chain has TRBV7-3 and TRBJ2-1, with 10 bases identical to TRBD2. Germline CDR1 and CDR2: SGHTA and FQGTGA. Germline trimming cut 1 base from V and 4 bases from J; bases unmatched to any gene: 7. This CDR3 region has 17 residues. CDR3 loop: CASSLRSGRAEYNEQFF. In DNA form, the CDR3 reads TGTGCCAGCAGCTTAAGAAGCGGGAGGGCTGAATACAATGAGCAGTTCTTC.

The gene calls are TRBV6-2 or TRBV6-3 and TRBJ2-2, with TRBD1 as a possible D gene (6 bases). The V gene's germline CDR1 is MNHEY and CDR2 SVGEGT. This CDR3 is built from 14 residues. V dropped 6 bases and J dropped 3 bases, with 11 bases sitting between them. The CDR3 reads CASSPQGYTGELFF. CDR3 coding DNA: TGTGCCAGCAGCCCACAGGGTTACACCGGGGAGCTGTTTTTT.

This sequence joins TRBV7-8 and TRBJ2-7, with TRBD2 matching over 13 bases. V gave up 4 bases and J gave up 7 bases; unmatched junction bases: 7. The CDR3 has 15 amino acids. CDR1 is SGHVS, CDR2 FQNEAQ, per germline. The CDR3 loop reads CASSSTSGRDGEQYF. CDR3 DNA sequence: TGTGCCAGCAGCTCAACTAGCGGGAGGGATGGTGAGCAGTACTTC.

This clonotype has a count of ten or more. The V and J genes are TRBV12-3 or TRBV12-4 and TRBJ2-2, with TRBD2 matching over 10 bases. The CDR3 has 15 residues. V lost 8 bases and J lost 6; bases outside the gene matches: 9. CDR3 amino acids: CASAGLAPGAGELFF. The CDR3 DNA sequence: TGTGCCAGCGCGGGACTAGCGCCAGGGGCCGGGGAGCTGTTTTTT.

The CDR3 nucleotides read TGTGCCAGCAGTTTCGTCGCTAGCGGAAACACCGGGGAGCTGTTTTTT. Amino acid sequence: CASSFVASGNTGELFF. This sequence joins TRBV28 and TRBJ2-2; TRBD2 matches at 7 bases. This CDR3 region has 16 residues. The junction had 6 bases not matched to a gene; V was cut back by 3 bases and J by 2 bases. The germline CDR1 and CDR2 sequences are MDHEN and SYDVKM.

This clonotype came up many times. The rearrangement links TRBV11-3 to TRBJ1-4; TRBD1 matches 8 bases. From germline, CDR1 is SGHNT and CDR2 YENEEA. Losses at the gene ends were 5 bases for V and 7 bases for J; bases not matched to a gene: 15. This CDR3 has 17 residues. This chain's CDR3 is CASSRGRSTGAGEKLFF. CDR3 nucleotide sequence: TGTGCCAGCAGCCGCGGAAGGTCGACAGGGGCGGGTGAAAAACTGTTTTTT.

This clonotype appeared a few times. The chain couples TRBV5-1 to TRBJ2-4; TRBD2 matches 7 bases. The CDR3 spans 16 residues. V lost 0 bases to trimming and J lost 3 bases; unmatched junction nucleotides: 6. Germline CDR1 reads SGHRS; CDR2 reads YFSETQ. The CDR3 bases are TGCGCCAGCAGCTTGGAGGCGGGAGTGTACAAAAACATTCAGTACTTC. Its translation is CASSLEAGVYKNIQYF.

This clonotype was counted between two and nine times. The chain carries TRBV28 and TRBJ1-1; D unresolved. The germline CDR1 and CDR2 sequences are MDHEN and SYDVKM. Trimming left V 6 bases short and J 2 bases short, with 13 bases between. This CDR3 has 14 amino acids. The CDR3 bases are TGTGCCAGCAGAGCGGGAGTTACTAACACTGAAGCTTTCTTT. Amino acids: CASRAGVTNTEAFF. The whole variable domain, filled in from reference TRBV28 and TRBJ1-1, reads DVKVTQSSRYLVKRTGEKVFLECVQDMDHENMFWYRQDPGLGLRLIYFSYDVKMKEKGDIPEGYSVSREKKERFSLILESASTNQTSMYLCASRAGVTNTEAFFGQGTRLTVV.

The chain combines TRBV25-1 with TRBJ2-1; TRBD1 aligns across 9 bases. This CDR3 spans 15 amino acids. Looked up from germline, CDR1 is MGHDK and CDR2 is SYGVNS. The trim removed 4 bases at V and 5 bases at J, leaving 6 bases unmatched. The CDR3 region is CASSGQGGKHNEQFF. CDR3 DNA sequence: TGTGCCAGCAGTGGACAGGGGGGTAAACACAATGAGCAGTTCTTC.

This clonotype was counted between two and nine times. The chain uses TRBV5-1 and TRBJ2-7; no clear D gene. The ends were cut back, 0 bases at V and 5 bases at J, with 9 bases in the middle. This CDR3 is built from 13 residues. The germline V gene encodes CDR1 SGHRS and CDR2 YFSETQ. The chain's CDR3 is CASSLEGFDEQYF. The CDR3, as DNA: TGCGCCAGCAGCTTGGAGGGTTTTGACGAGCAGTACTTC. Variable domain in full (rest from reference TRBV5-1 and TRBJ2-7): KAGVTQTPRYLIKTRGQQVTLSCSPISGHRSVSWYQQTPGQGLQFLFEYFSETQRNKGNFPGRFSGRQFSNSRSEMNVSTLELGDSALYLCASSLEGFDEQYFGPGTRLTVT.

This clonotype was counted between two and nine times. This chain uses TRBV5-1 with TRBJ1-2; D may be TRBD1 (5 bases). This CDR3 has 14 amino acids. V was shortened by 4 bases and J by 0 bases, with 10 bases between the two germline ends. Germline values: CDR1 SGHRS, CDR2 YFSETQ. The CDR3 coding sequence is TGCGCCAGCAGCGGGACGGCGGCTAACTATGGCTACACCTTC. Encoded protein: CASSGTAANYGYTF.

V gene TRBV7-9 combines with J gene TRBJ2-2; no clear D gene. Germline lookup yields CDR1 SEHNR and CDR2 FQNEAQ (reference sequence). With 4 bases removed from V and 7 bases from J, the gap between germline ends came to 16 bases. This CDR3 region has 15 residues. CDR3 residues: CASSSGPRSGGELFF. Written as DNA, the CDR3 is TGTGCCAGCAGCTCCGGACCACGTAGTGGCGGGGAGCTGTTTTTT. Full variable domain (outside the CDR3, taken from reference TRBV7-9 and TRBJ2-2): DTGVSQNPRHKITKRGQNVTFRCDPISEHNRLYWYRQTLGQGPEFLTYFQNEAQLEKSRLLSDRFSAERPKGSFSTLEIQRTEQGDSAMYLCASSSGPRSGGELFFGEGSRLTVL.